This T cell receptor (beta chain) stems from a study of blood T cell repertoires in COVID-19. Overall study: The United States, Italy and Spain supplied acute and convalescent COVID-19 samples. T cells, B-cell-depleted T cells, or PBMCs provided the cDNA or gDNA that served as material.

CDR1 and CDR2 from the germline V gene are LGHDT and YNNKEL (reference sequence). The V gene lost 2 bases and the J gene lost 1 base, with 18 bases spanning the gap. The CDR3 runs 18 residues. Per the original methods: Amplification of reference gene primers provided the estimated nucleated cell counts. Repertoires were generated with immunoSEQ multiplex PCR, while TCRdb's copy carries only in-frame clones and drops some. That table is the source of V, J and clone size, and D and trimming were worked out from the DNA. The table lists about 210,000 clones, about 88% of them singletons. Sequencing input: peripheral blood. The sequence was obtained from a middle-aged man with acute or convalescent COVID-19. The chain combines TRBV3-1 (or the pseudogene TRBV3-2) with TRBJ1-3; D perhaps matches TRBD1 (5 bases). The chain's CDR3 is CASSQLGPFSVSGNTIYF. CDR3 nucleotides: TGTGCCAGCAGCCAATTGGGGCCTTTCTCGGTTTCTGGAAACACCATATATTTT.